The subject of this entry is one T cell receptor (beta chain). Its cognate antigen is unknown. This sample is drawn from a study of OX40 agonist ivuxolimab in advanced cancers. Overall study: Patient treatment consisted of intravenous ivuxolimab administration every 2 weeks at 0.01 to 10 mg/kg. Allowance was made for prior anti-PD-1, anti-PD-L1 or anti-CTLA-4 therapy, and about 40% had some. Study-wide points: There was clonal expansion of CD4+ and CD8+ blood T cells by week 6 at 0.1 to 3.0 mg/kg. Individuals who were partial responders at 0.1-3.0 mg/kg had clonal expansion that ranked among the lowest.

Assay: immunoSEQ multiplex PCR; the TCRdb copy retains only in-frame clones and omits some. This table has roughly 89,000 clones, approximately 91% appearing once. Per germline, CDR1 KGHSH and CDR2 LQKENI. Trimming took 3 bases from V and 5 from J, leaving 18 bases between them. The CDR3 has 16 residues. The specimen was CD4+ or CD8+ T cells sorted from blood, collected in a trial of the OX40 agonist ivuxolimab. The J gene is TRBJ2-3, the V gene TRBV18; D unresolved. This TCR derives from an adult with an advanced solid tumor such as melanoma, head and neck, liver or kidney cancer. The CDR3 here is CASSPRSRLGVDTQYF. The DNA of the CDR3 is TGTGCCAGCTCACCGCGCTCCCGTCTTGGGGTAGATACGCAGTATTTT.